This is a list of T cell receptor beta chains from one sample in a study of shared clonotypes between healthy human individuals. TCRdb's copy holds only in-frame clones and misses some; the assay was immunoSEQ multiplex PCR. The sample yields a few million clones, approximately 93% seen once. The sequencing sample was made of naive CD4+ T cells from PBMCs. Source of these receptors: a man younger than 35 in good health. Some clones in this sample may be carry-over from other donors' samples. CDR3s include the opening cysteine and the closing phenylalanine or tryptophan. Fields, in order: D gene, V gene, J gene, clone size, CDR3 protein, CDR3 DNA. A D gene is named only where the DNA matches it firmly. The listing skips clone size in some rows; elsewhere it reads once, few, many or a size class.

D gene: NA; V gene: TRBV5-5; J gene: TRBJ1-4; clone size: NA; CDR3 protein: CASSSSVSGNEKLFF; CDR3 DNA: TGTGCCAGCAGCTCGTCGGTAAGCGGTAATGAAAAACTGTTTTTT
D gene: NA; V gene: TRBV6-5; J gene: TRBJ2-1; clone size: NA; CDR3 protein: CASTLGAALGEQFF; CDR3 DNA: TGTGCCAGCACCCTAGGGGCCGCGCTTGGTGAGCAGTTCTTC
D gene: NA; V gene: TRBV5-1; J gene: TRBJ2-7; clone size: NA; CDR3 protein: CASSLENPSGEQYF; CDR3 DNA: TGCGCCAGCAGCTTGGAGAACCCCAGCGGCGAGCAGTACTTC
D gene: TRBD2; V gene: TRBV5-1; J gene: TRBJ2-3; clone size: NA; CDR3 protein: CASSPRTSGAGTDTQYF; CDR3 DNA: TGCGCCAGCAGCCCCCGGACTAGCGGGGCGGGCACAGATACGCAGTATTTT
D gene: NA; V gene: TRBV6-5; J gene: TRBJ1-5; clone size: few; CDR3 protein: CASSYSSGPQHF; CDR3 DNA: TGTGCCAGCAGTTACTCGTCTGGGCCCCAGCATTTT
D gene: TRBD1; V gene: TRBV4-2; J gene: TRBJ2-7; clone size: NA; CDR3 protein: CASSPRSAQGARGRSSYEQYF; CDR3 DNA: TGTGCCAGCAGCCCTAGATCGGCGCAGGGGGCGCGAGGGAGGTCAAGCTACGAGCAGTACTTC
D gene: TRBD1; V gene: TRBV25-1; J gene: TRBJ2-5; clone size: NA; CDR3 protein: CASSVTGAETQYF; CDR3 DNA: TGTGCCAGCAGTGTGACAGGGGCCGAGACCCAGTACTTC
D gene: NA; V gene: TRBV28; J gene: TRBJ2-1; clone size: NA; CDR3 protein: CASSKQGPNEQFF; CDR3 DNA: TGTGCCAGCAGTAAACAGGGACCCAATGAGCAGTTCTTC
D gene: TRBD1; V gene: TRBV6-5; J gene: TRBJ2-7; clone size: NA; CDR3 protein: CASSLRQGHYEQYF; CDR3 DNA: TGTGCCAGCAGCCTTAGACAGGGCCACTACGAGCAGTACTTC
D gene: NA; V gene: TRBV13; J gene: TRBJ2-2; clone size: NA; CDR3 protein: CASSLVGVTGELFF; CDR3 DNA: TGTGCCAGCAGCTTAGTAGGGGTCACCGGGGAGCTGTTTTTT
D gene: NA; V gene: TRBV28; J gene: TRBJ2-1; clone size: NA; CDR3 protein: CASSSLVREQFF; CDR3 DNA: TGTGCCAGCAGCTCACTAGTCCGTGAGCAGTTCTTC
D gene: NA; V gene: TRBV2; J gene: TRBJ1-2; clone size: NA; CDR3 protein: CASRRENSNYGYTF; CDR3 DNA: TGTGCCAGCAGACGGGAGAATTCTAACTATGGCTACACCTTC
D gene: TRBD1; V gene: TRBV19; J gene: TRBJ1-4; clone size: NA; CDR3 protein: CASSTGTVGEKLFF; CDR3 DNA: TGTGCCAGTAGTACCGGGACAGTTGGAGAAAAACTGTTTTTT
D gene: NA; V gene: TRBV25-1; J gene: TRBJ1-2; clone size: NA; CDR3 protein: CASSESGATPAYGYTF; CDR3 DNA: TGTGCCAGCAGTGAGTCCGGGGCAACCCCTGCCTATGGCTACACCTTC
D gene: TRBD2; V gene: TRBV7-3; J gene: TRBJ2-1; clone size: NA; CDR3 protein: CASSFTSGSYNEQFF; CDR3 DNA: TGTGCCAGCAGCTTCACTAGCGGCTCCTACAATGAGCAGTTCTTC
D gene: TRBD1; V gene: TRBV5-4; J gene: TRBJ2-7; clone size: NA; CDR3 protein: CASSLGGTVPSYEQYF; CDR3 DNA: TGTGCCAGCAGCTTGGGTGGGACAGTGCCATCCTACGAGCAGTACTTC
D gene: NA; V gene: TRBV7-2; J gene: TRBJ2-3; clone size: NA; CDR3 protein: CASSLGRVWYF; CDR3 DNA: TGTGCCAGCAGCTTAGGACGGGTTTGGTATTTT
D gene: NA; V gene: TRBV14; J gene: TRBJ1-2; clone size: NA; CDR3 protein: CASSQEGPLYQRGYGYTF; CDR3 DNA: TGTGCCAGCAGCCAAGAGGGACCCCTCTACCAGCGAGGCTATGGCTACACCTTC
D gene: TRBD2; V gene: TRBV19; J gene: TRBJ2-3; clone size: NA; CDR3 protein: CASSPSGRGTDTQYF; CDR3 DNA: TGTGCCAGTAGTCCAAGCGGGAGAGGGACAGATACGCAGTATTTT